The 14 T cell receptor beta chains presented below share a single source sample, sequenced in a study of identifying expanded T cells in peripheral blood. Data came from immunoSEQ multiplex PCR; TCRdb stores just in-frame clones and leaves some out. The sample has just over 90,000 clones; about 88% are singletons. Sequencing used blood. Receptors originate from a person aged 18-70 years in good health.

The CDR3 region is CASSFRDRGYEQYF. CDR3 nucleotide sequence: TGTGCCAGCAGCTTCCGGGACAGGGGTTACGAGCAGTACTTC. This chain connects TRBV5-8 to TRBJ2-7, with 10 nucleotides matching TRBD1. V trimming: 2 bases; J trimming: 4 bases; junction bases outside the gene matches: 3. Per germline, CDR1 SGHTS and CDR2 YDEGEE. CDR3 length equals 14 residues.

This clone was seen a single time. This chain joins TRBV28 and TRBJ1-1, with a weak D call TRBD1 (5 bases). The CDR3 is made up of 14 amino acids. Trimming removed 2 bases from V and 5 bases from J, with 12 bases in between. CDR1 is MDHEN and CDR2 is SYDVKM in the germline V gene. The CDR3 DNA follows: TGTGCCAGCAGTTTAGGTGGGGGAGGTACTGAAGCTTTCTTT. This encodes CASSLGGGGTEAFF.

The V gene is TRBV25-1, the J gene TRBJ2-7; 7 nucleotides align to TRBD1. The CDR3 is 14 residues long. CDR1 and CDR2 (germline): MGHDK, SYGVNS. Losses at the gene ends were 7 bases for V and 6 bases for J; bases not matched to a gene: 12. The CDR3 region is CASTETQGMGEQYF. CDR3 nucleotides: TGTGCCAGCACCGAAACACAGGGGATGGGCGAGCAGTACTTC.

J is TRBJ2-1 and V is TRBV5-8; D could derive from TRBD1 or TRBD2 (6 bases each). Germline V lookup: CDR1 SGHTS, CDR2 YDEGEE. The V end was cut by 4 bases, the J end by 4 bases, with 15 bases between. There are 15 residues in the CDR3. The CDR3 loop reads CASSPRGRGYNEQFF. The CDR3 DNA is TGTGCCAGCAGCCCCCGGGGGCGTGGTTACAATGAGCAGTTCTTC.

The chain combines TRBV5-1 with TRBJ1-5, with a possible D match to TRBD1 (5 bases). The germline V gene has CDR1 SGHRS and CDR2 YFSETQ. Trimming cost V 5 bases and J 5 bases, with 17 bases left between them. The CDR3 sequence is 15 residues long. CDR3 amino acids: CASSPGHGLDQPQHF. The CDR3 region has the DNA TGCGCCAGCAGTCCCGGACACGGCCTCGATCAGCCCCAGCATTTT.

This chain connects TRBV5-1 to TRBJ2-3; 12 bases fit TRBD2. Unmatched junction bases numbered 2, after V lost 1 base and J lost 2 bases. The CDR3 spans 16 residues. Germline V lookup: CDR1 SGHRS, CDR2 YFSETQ. CDR3 amino acids: CASSLTSGRYTDTQYF. In DNA, the CDR3 is TGCGCCAGCAGCTTGACTAGCGGGAGGTACACAGATACGCAGTATTTT.

This clone was found once. The chain is built from TRBV6-1 and TRBJ1-6; D is possibly TRBD1 (6 bases). CDR3 size: 14 residues. Germline CDR1 and CDR2: MNHNS and SASEGT. V lost 4 bases and J lost 9, with 13 bases in between. Here the CDR3 reads CASSVWDTPSPLHF. Written as DNA, the CDR3 is TGTGCCAGCAGTGTATGGGACACCCCTTCACCCCTCCACTTT.

The CDR3 spells CASSLDWSGFNEQFF. The CDR3 nucleotides are TGTGCCAGCAGCCTAGACTGGAGCGGCTTCAATGAGCAGTTCTTC. V gene TRBV7-2 combines with J gene TRBJ2-1; maybe TRBD2 (5 bases). The CDR3 totals 15 residues. Germline V gene sequence: CDR1 SGHTA, CDR2 FQGNSA. V was trimmed by 5 bases and J by 6 bases, leaving 17 bases between them.

This chain links TRBV15 with TRBJ2-1; 11 bases are shared with TRBD1. V was clipped by 4 bases and J by 4 bases; unmatched bases: 3. Germline V CDR1 and CDR2: LNHNV, YYDKDF (reference sequence). This CDR3 is 15 amino acids long. This CDR3 is CATSNGQGAYNEQFF. CDR3 DNA sequence: TGTGCCACCAGCAATGGACAGGGGGCTTACAATGAGCAGTTCTTC.

The V gene is TRBV25-1, the J gene TRBJ2-3; 9 bases fit TRBD2. The CDR3 runs 14 residues. Germline CDR1 is MGHDK and CDR2 is SYGVNS. V lost 10 bases, J lost 4 bases, and 9 bases stayed unmatched. Written as DNA, the CDR3 is TGTGCCACCCAAGCGGGAGGAGGTCCAGATACGCAGTATTTT. It yields the protein CATQAGGGPDTQYF.

J is TRBJ2-5 and V is TRBV7-6; either TRBD1 or TRBD2 may fit D (6 bases each). The CDR3 length is 14 residues. Looked up from germline, CDR1 is SGHVS and CDR2 is FNYEAQ. V dropped 2 bases and J dropped 5 bases, with 12 bases sitting between them. The CDR3 sequence is CASSLIPGAETQYF. The CDR3 nucleotides read TGTGCCAGCAGCTTAATACCGGGGGCCGAGACCCAGTACTTC.

The V and J genes are TRBV15 and TRBJ1-2; a weak D match, TRBD1 (6 bases). The ends were cut back, 2 bases at V and 2 bases at J, with 12 bases in the middle. This CDR3 has 15 amino acids. CDR1 is LNHNV, CDR2 YYDKDF, per germline (reference sequence). CDR3 residues: CATSRTTGTNYGYTF. Here the CDR3 DNA reads TGTGCCACCAGCAGAACTACAGGGACCAACTATGGCTACACCTTC.

The chain couples TRBV6-1 to TRBJ2-5, with TRBD1 identical over 8 bases. The CDR3 contains 18 residues. Germline-derived CDR1 and CDR2 are MNHNS and SASEGT. J lost 2 bases, V lost 3 bases, and 14 bases had no gene match. The CDR3 protein is CASSDIPPGTGAQETQYF. CDR3 bases: TGTGCCAGCAGTGATATCCCTCCCGGGACAGGAGCACAAGAGACCCAGTACTTC.

This chain connects TRBV7-2 to TRBJ2-7, with TRBD1 matching 8 bases. CDR1 SGHTA and CDR2 FQGNSA come from the germline V gene. V shed 6 bases and J 4 bases; nucleotides not matched to a gene: 8. CDR3 length: 14 amino acids. CDR3 in DNA: TGTGCCAGCAGTCTGACAGGGGCAAGTTACGAGCAGTACTTC. It translates to CASSLTGASYEQYF.